These T cell receptor beta chains were read from a single sample in a study of regulatory T cells in long-lasting Graves disease. TCRdb used MiXCR to reprocess the multiplex PCR reads, holding one entry per CDR3 protein. The sample yields 500,000 to 700,000 distinct CDR3 sequences, approximately 15% seen once. The sample also formed part of further work on T cells in Graves' hyperthyroidism and ophthalmopathy.

Sequencing was performed on peripheral blood mononuclear cells (PBMCs), taken at new diagnosis, from a patient treated with antithyroid drugs. These receptors were collected from a woman aged 25 to 45 with Graves disease. Both conserved end residues are part of each CDR3. D genes are given only for firm matches. Size values are once, few and many counts, or a class for expanded clones, and some rows have none.

CDR3nt: TGTGCCAGCAGCTCCTTATTATGGGCTAGCGGCAATGAGCAGTTCTTC
CDR3aa: CASSSLLWASGNEQFF
j_gene: TRBJ2-1
d_gene: TRBD2
abundance: -
v_gene: TRBV5-8

CDR3nt: TGTGCCATCAGTGAACTGGGGACAGGAACCTACGAGCAGTACTTC
CDR3aa: CAISELGTGTYEQYF
j_gene: TRBJ2-7
d_gene: TRBD1
abundance: -
v_gene: TRBV10-3

CDR3nt: TGTGCCAGCAGTTTAGATCGGGGGGGCGTCTCTGGAAACACCATATATTTT
CDR3aa: CASSLDRGGVSGNTIYF
j_gene: TRBJ1-3
d_gene: -
abundance: many
v_gene: TRBV28

CDR3nt: TGCAGTGCTAGCACAGACTTCTACGAGCAGTACTTC
CDR3aa: CSASTDFYEQYF
j_gene: TRBJ2-7
d_gene: -
abundance: -
v_gene: TRBV20-1

CDR3nt: TGTGCCTGGAGTAGGGGACAGTATAGCAATCAGCCCCAGCATTTT
CDR3aa: CAWSRGQYSNQPQHF
j_gene: TRBJ1-5
d_gene: TRBD1
abundance: -
v_gene: TRBV30

CDR3nt: TGTGCCAGCAGGAGGGGACAGGGGTCTAACTATGGCTACACCTTC
CDR3aa: CASRRGQGSNYGYTF
j_gene: TRBJ1-2
d_gene: TRBD1
abundance: few
v_gene: TRBV3-1

CDR3nt: TGTGCCACCAGTGCACAGGGAGGCACTGAAGCTTTCTTT
CDR3aa: CATSAQGGTEAFF
j_gene: TRBJ1-1
d_gene: -
abundance: many
v_gene: TRBV24-1

CDR3nt: TGTGCCATCAGTGCGGGATTTACCTACGAGCAGTACTTC
CDR3aa: CAISAGFTYEQYF
j_gene: TRBJ2-7
d_gene: -
abundance: many
v_gene: TRBV10-3

CDR3nt: TGTGCCAGCAGTTACGACAGGTTCTCTGGAAACACCATATATTTT
CDR3aa: CASSYDRFSGNTIYF
j_gene: TRBJ1-3
d_gene: -
abundance: -
v_gene: TRBV6-9

CDR3nt: TGTGCCAGTAACGAACTAGCGGGAACGAACACCGGGGAGCTGTTTTTT
CDR3aa: CASNELAGTNTGELFF
j_gene: TRBJ2-2
d_gene: TRBD2
abundance: -
v_gene: TRBV19

CDR3nt: TGTGCCAGCAGTTACCACCACTCCGGTCCAGAGGACTTC
CDR3aa: CASSYHHSGPEDF
j_gene: TRBJ2-7
d_gene: -
abundance: -
v_gene: TRBV6-9

CDR3nt: TGTGCCAGCAGCCGAACGTATACTGGGGCCAACGTCCTGACTTTC
CDR3aa: CASSRTYTGANVLTF
j_gene: TRBJ2-6
d_gene: -
abundance: -
v_gene: TRBV14

CDR3nt: TGTGCCAGCAGTTACTCTATCAAACCCACAGATACGCAGTATTTT
CDR3aa: CASSYSIKPTDTQYF
j_gene: TRBJ2-3
d_gene: -
abundance: few
v_gene: TRBV6-2/TRBV6-3

CDR3nt: TGTGCCAGCAGTGGTAGGACAGGGGGTACTTGGGACGAGCAGTACTTC
CDR3aa: CASSGRTGGTWDEQYF
j_gene: TRBJ2-7
d_gene: TRBD1
abundance: many
v_gene: TRBV6-1

CDR3nt: TGTGCCAGCAGTTTAGGAGACAGGGCGAACACTGAAGCTTTCTTT
CDR3aa: CASSLGDRANTEAFF
j_gene: TRBJ1-1
d_gene: TRBD1
abundance: many
v_gene: TRBV28

CDR3nt: TGCAGCGATAGAGACAGGGCCGATAATGGCTACACCTTC
CDR3aa: CSDRDRADNGYTF
j_gene: TRBJ1-2
d_gene: TRBD1
abundance: many
v_gene: TRBV29-1

CDR3nt: TGTGCCAGCAGGGCCACTAGCGGGACTGTGAAGTTCTTC
CDR3aa: CASRATSGTVKFF
j_gene: TRBJ2-1
d_gene: TRBD2
abundance: many
v_gene: TRBV2

CDR3nt: TGTGCCAGCAGCCTGACGGGACAGCATTCCTACGAGCAGTACTTC
CDR3aa: CASSLTGQHSYEQYF
j_gene: TRBJ2-7
d_gene: TRBD1
abundance: many
v_gene: TRBV11-2

CDR3nt: TGCGCCAGCAGCTTCGAAGCGGGAGCTTTGGAGCAGTACTTC
CDR3aa: CASSFEAGALEQYF
j_gene: TRBJ2-7
d_gene: TRBD2
abundance: -
v_gene: TRBV5-1

CDR3nt: TGTGCCAGCAGCTTAGTTGCGGGCCTCGCCGGAGAGACCCAGTACTTC
CDR3aa: CASSLVAGLAGETQYF
j_gene: TRBJ2-5
d_gene: -
abundance: many
v_gene: TRBV7-9

CDR3nt: TGCAGCGTAGAGAGTACTAACTATGGCTACACCTTC
CDR3aa: CSVESTNYGYTF
j_gene: TRBJ1-2
d_gene: -
abundance: many
v_gene: TRBV29-1

CDR3nt: TGTGCCAGCAGACCGGGACTAGCGGGAACCAAAAACATTCAGTACTTC
CDR3aa: CASRPGLAGTKNIQYF
j_gene: TRBJ2-4
d_gene: TRBD2
abundance: many
v_gene: TRBV2

CDR3nt: TGCGCCAGCAGCCAAATGACAGGGGGCCGAATGAACACTGAAGCTTTCTTT
CDR3aa: CASSQMTGGRMNTEAFF
j_gene: TRBJ1-1
d_gene: TRBD1
abundance: many
v_gene: TRBV5-1

CDR3nt: TGTGCCAGCAGCTTAGCTCTTCTAGCATCAGCAGATACGCAGTATTTT
CDR3aa: CASSLALLASADTQYF
j_gene: TRBJ2-3
d_gene: -
abundance: few
v_gene: TRBV7-2

CDR3nt: TGTGCCAGCAGCCCGGGACCGGGGGGATCTGGGGAGCTGTTTTTT
CDR3aa: CASSPGPGGSGELFF
j_gene: TRBJ2-2
d_gene: TRBD2
abundance: few
v_gene: TRBV3-1

CDR3nt: TGTGCCAGTAGTAGCGGACGTTTATACAATGAGCAGTTCTTC
CDR3aa: CASSSGRLYNEQFF
j_gene: TRBJ2-1
d_gene: -
abundance: many
v_gene: TRBV19

CDR3nt: TGTGCCAGCACCGATACCTTGAATCAGCCCCAGCATTTT
CDR3aa: CASTDTLNQPQHF
j_gene: TRBJ1-5
d_gene: -
abundance: many
v_gene: TRBV28

CDR3nt: TGTGCCAGCACCACCGGACAGGGATATTCACCCCTCCACTTT
CDR3aa: CASTTGQGYSPLHF
j_gene: TRBJ1-6
d_gene: TRBD1
abundance: -
v_gene: TRBV12-3/TRBV12-4

CDR3nt: TGCAGTGCTCTAAGACAGGGGGACTATGGCTACACCTTC
CDR3aa: CSALRQGDYGYTF
j_gene: TRBJ1-2
d_gene: TRBD1
abundance: few
v_gene: TRBV20-1

CDR3nt: TGTGCCAGCAGCCTAAGAGACAGGGGGGGAGAGACCCAGTACTTC
CDR3aa: CASSLRDRGGETQYF
j_gene: TRBJ2-5
d_gene: TRBD1
abundance: few
v_gene: TRBV28

CDR3nt: TGTGCCAGCAGCTTAGCCCGGACTGGAGGGGGAGATACGCAGTATTTT
CDR3aa: CASSLARTGGGDTQYF
j_gene: TRBJ2-3
d_gene: -
abundance: many
v_gene: TRBV7-2

CDR3nt: TGTGCCAGCGTGGGCCATGAAAAACTGTTTTTT
CDR3aa: CASVGHEKLFF
j_gene: TRBJ1-4
d_gene: -
abundance: -
v_gene: TRBV6-1

CDR3nt: TGCGCCAGCAGCCAAGGTCAGGGAAGCACAGATACGCAGTATTTT
CDR3aa: CASSQGQGSTDTQYF
j_gene: TRBJ2-3
d_gene: -
abundance: few
v_gene: TRBV4-1

CDR3nt: TGTGCCACCAGCAGAGATTTGGTAGTCGTCGGCGGACTGTTTTTT
CDR3aa: CATSRDLVVVGGLFF
j_gene: TRBJ1-4
d_gene: -
abundance: few
v_gene: TRBV15

CDR3nt: TGTGCCACCAAAGCCGTGTACCAAGAGACCCAGTACTTC
CDR3aa: CATKAVYQETQYF
j_gene: TRBJ2-5
d_gene: -
abundance: few
v_gene: TRBV19

CDR3nt: TGTGCCAGCAGTCTCCAGGGGAACACCATATATTTT
CDR3aa: CASSLQGNTIYF
j_gene: TRBJ1-3
d_gene: -
abundance: many
v_gene: TRBV7-2

CDR3nt: TGTGCCAGCAGCTGGGAAACAGATACGCAGTATTTT
CDR3aa: CASSWETDTQYF
j_gene: TRBJ2-3
d_gene: -
abundance: many
v_gene: TRBV7-2

CDR3nt: TGCGCCAGCAGCTTGGCCGGGGGACAGATCACAGATACGCAGTATTTT
CDR3aa: CASSLAGGQITDTQYF
j_gene: TRBJ2-3
d_gene: -
abundance: few
v_gene: TRBV5-1

CDR3nt: TGTGCCAGCAGCCAAGGGCCGGGCCTCTATGGCTACACCTTC
CDR3aa: CASSQGPGLYGYTF
j_gene: TRBJ1-2
d_gene: -
abundance: -
v_gene: TRBV3-1

CDR3nt: TGTGCCAGCAGACTAGGGACTAGCGGGACCTCCTACGAGCAGTACTTC
CDR3aa: CASRLGTSGTSYEQYF
j_gene: TRBJ2-7
d_gene: TRBD2
abundance: many
v_gene: TRBV6-1

CDR3nt: TGTGCCAGCAGTGAAGCGGGGGCGCAAGGGGCCAACGTCCTGACTTTC
CDR3aa: CASSEAGAQGANVLTF
j_gene: TRBJ2-6
d_gene: -
abundance: many
v_gene: TRBV2

CDR3nt: TGTGCCAGCAGCAGGAGACTAGCGCAGGGACAAGAGACCCAGTACTTC
CDR3aa: CASSRRLAQGQETQYF
j_gene: TRBJ2-5
d_gene: TRBD2
abundance: -
v_gene: TRBV7-2

CDR3nt: TGTGCCAGCAGCTTCGAGGCCAGCACTGAAGCTTTCTTT
CDR3aa: CASSFEASTEAFF
j_gene: TRBJ1-1
d_gene: -
abundance: many
v_gene: TRBV11-3

CDR3nt: TGCGCCAGCTCTGAGGGAGAAACGGCAGATACGCAGTATTTT
CDR3aa: CASSEGETADTQYF
j_gene: TRBJ2-3
d_gene: -
abundance: many
v_gene: TRBV5-1

CDR3nt: TGTGCCAGCAGTAATACCGGGACTAGCCGATACAATGAGCAGTTCTTC
CDR3aa: CASSNTGTSRYNEQFF
j_gene: TRBJ2-1
d_gene: TRBD2
abundance: -
v_gene: TRBV6-2/TRBV6-3

CDR3nt: TGTGCCAGCAGCGTGGGGGGACAGGGGGCTGGAAACACCATATATTTT
CDR3aa: CASSVGGQGAGNTIYF
j_gene: TRBJ1-3
d_gene: TRBD1
abundance: few
v_gene: TRBV9

CDR3nt: TGTGCCAGTAGTACGAGTACCCACACTGAAGCTTTCTTT
CDR3aa: CASSTSTHTEAFF
j_gene: TRBJ1-1
d_gene: -
abundance: many
v_gene: TRBV19

CDR3nt: TGTGCCAGCAGACCCAGGGAGGGCAGCAATCAGCCCCAGCATTTT
CDR3aa: CASRPREGSNQPQHF
j_gene: TRBJ1-5
d_gene: -
abundance: many
v_gene: TRBV6-1

CDR3nt: TGTGCCAGCAGCGCACTAGCGGTTATATTCAATGAGCAGTTCTTC
CDR3aa: CASSALAVIFNEQFF
j_gene: TRBJ2-1
d_gene: TRBD2
abundance: many
v_gene: TRBV7-2

CDR3nt: TGTGCCAGCAGTTTACGGGGGGCGGGTCAGCCCCAGCATTTT
CDR3aa: CASSLRGAGQPQHF
j_gene: TRBJ1-5
d_gene: -
abundance: many
v_gene: TRBV28

CDR3nt: TGTGCCATCAAAAGGGGAACCGGGACAGGGGAAAGTAATGAGCAGTTCTTC
CDR3aa: CAIKRGTGTGESNEQFF
j_gene: TRBJ2-1
d_gene: TRBD1
abundance: few
v_gene: TRBV10-3

CDR3nt: TGTGCCACCAAGGACTACCATCACAATGAGCAGTTCTTC
CDR3aa: CATKDYHHNEQFF
j_gene: TRBJ2-1
d_gene: -
abundance: many
v_gene: TRBV11-2

CDR3nt: TGTGCCAGCAGTTTATCGTGGGACACCGGGGAGCTGTTTTTT
CDR3aa: CASSLSWDTGELFF
j_gene: TRBJ2-2
d_gene: -
abundance: -
v_gene: TRBV27

CDR3nt: TGTGCCGCTATCAGGGGGACCCAGTACTTC
CDR3aa: CAAIRGTQYF
j_gene: TRBJ2-5
d_gene: -
abundance: many
v_gene: TRBV28

CDR3nt: TGTGCCAGCAGTCGACGACGGGGGAACAACAATGAGCAGTTCTTC
CDR3aa: CASSRRRGNNNEQFF
j_gene: TRBJ2-1
d_gene: -
abundance: many
v_gene: TRBV11-2

CDR3nt: TGTGCCAGCAGGGGACAGGGGAATTCTGGGGCCAACGTCCTGACTTTC
CDR3aa: CASRGQGNSGANVLTF
j_gene: TRBJ2-6
d_gene: TRBD1
abundance: few
v_gene: TRBV27

CDR3nt: TGTGCCAGCGCCTTGGGGGTTGATACGCAGTATTTT
CDR3aa: CASALGVDTQYF
j_gene: TRBJ2-3
d_gene: -
abundance: many
v_gene: TRBV7-2

CDR3nt: TGTGCCAGCAGCCTTACTAGCGGAGGCTCCACCGAGCAGTACTTC
CDR3aa: CASSLTSGGSTEQYF
j_gene: TRBJ2-7
d_gene: TRBD2
abundance: many
v_gene: TRBV7-2

CDR3nt: TGTGCCAGCAGTTCCCTTGACAGGGGGCCAATCCCCGAAGCTTTCTTT
CDR3aa: CASSSLDRGPIPEAFF
j_gene: TRBJ1-1
d_gene: TRBD1
abundance: few
v_gene: TRBV6-2/TRBV6-3

CDR3nt: TGTGCCAGCAGCCAAGCCTCTTTGACTGAAGCTTTCTTT
CDR3aa: CASSQASLTEAFF
j_gene: TRBJ1-1
d_gene: -
abundance: many
v_gene: TRBV7-3